One sample yielded the 13 T cell receptor beta chains listed below, sequenced in a study of blood T cells in healthy people across ages. Using a J-beta primer mix together with a sample-barcoded 5' primer, a second PCR was run for 7 to 11 cycles. From the 5' RACE reads, TCRdb called clonotypes with MiXCR, one entry per CDR3 protein. This sample has roughly 800,000 distinct CDR3 sequences, with roughly 50% found just once. The sequencing sample was made of blood. The receptors were gathered from a man younger than 40 in good health.

This clonotype was found a few times. The gene calls are TRBV4-2 and TRBJ1-1; D is unclear. Germline CDR1 and CDR2: LGHNA and YNFKEQ. There are 14 residues in the CDR3. Trimming removed 1 base from V and 4 bases from J, with 10 bases in between. CDR3 residues: CASSQGRGGTEAFF. The CDR3 bases are TGTGCCAGCAGCCAAGGGCGGGGTGGCACTGAAGCTTTCTTT.

The chain has TRBV29-1 and TRBJ1-2; D uncertain. Germline V lookup: CDR1 SQVTM, CDR2 ANQGSEA. The V end was cut by 3 bases, the J end by 2 bases, with 16 bases between. This CDR3 region has 15 residues. CDR3 region: CSVEPAAGINYGYTF. As DNA, the CDR3 is TGCAGCGTTGAGCCGGCCGCAGGCATCAACTATGGCTACACCTTC.

This chain links TRBV7-2 with TRBJ1-1; D may be TRBD1 (5 bases). The CDR3 contains 15 residues. Germline V gives CDR1 SGHTA, CDR2 FQGNSA. Deletions cut 6 bases from V and 0 bases from J, with 14 bases between. The CDR3 loop is CASRAEGIVNTEAFF. CDR3 DNA: TGTGCCAGCAGAGCCGAGGGGATCGTGAACACTGAAGCTTTCTTT.

V gene TRBV20-1 combines with J gene TRBJ2-3, with 8 bases aligning to TRBD2. V was pared by 5 bases and J by 2 bases, with 12 bases of the junction left unmatched. CDR1 and CDR2 (germline): DFQATT, SNEGSKA (reference sequence). This CDR3 is 16 amino acids long. The CDR3 DNA sequence: TGCAGTGCTGGATCACTAGCGGATCGACTCACAGATACGCAGTATTTT. It encodes CSAGSLADRLTDTQYF.

As DNA, the CDR3 is TGTGCCACCAGCAGAGATTCAAGCGCTGGCTACACCTTC. Amino acid sequence: CATSRDSSAGYTF. V and J are TRBV15 and TRBJ1-2; D gene ambiguous. The CDR3 runs 13 residues. Trimming removed 0 bases at V and 7 bases at J, with 9 bases between. CDR1 and CDR2 (germline): LNHNV, YYDKDF (reference sequence).

The chain employs TRBV6-1 and TRBJ2-5, with 8 bases aligning to TRBD2. The junction had 6 bases not matched to a gene; V was cut back by 2 bases and J by 4 bases. Germline CDR1 MNHNS, CDR2 SASEGT. CDR3 length: 15 residues. In DNA form, the CDR3 reads TGTGCCAGCAGTGAAATGGGACTAGGGGCAGAGACCCAGTACTTC. Its protein product is CASSEMGLGAETQYF.

This chain links TRBV12-3 or TRBV12-4 with TRBJ1-5; D is perhaps TRBD1 (5 bases). The CDR3 totals 13 residues. Written as DNA, the CDR3 is TGTGCTTCGACAGCCAATAGCAATCAGCCCCAGCATTTT. Its protein is CASTANSNQPQHF.

This clonotype showed up just once. The chain recombines TRBV5-1 with TRBJ2-7; 11 bases map to TRBD2. Germline V gene lookup returns CDR1 SGHRS and CDR2 YFSETQ. The CDR3 consists of 20 residues. The V gene end was trimmed by 1 base and the J gene end by 2 bases; junction bases not matched to a gene: 17. CDR3 in amino acids: CASSLLPIGLAGGDTYEQYF. In nucleotides, the CDR3 is TGCGCCAGCAGCTTGCTCCCAATAGGGCTAGCGGGAGGAGATACCTACGAGCAGTACTTC. Complete variable domain (other parts from reference TRBV5-1 and TRBJ2-7): KAGVTQTPRYLIKTRGQQVTLSCSPISGHRSVSWYQQTPGQGLQFLFEYFSETQRNKGNFPGRFSGRQFSNSRSEMNVSTLELGDSALYLCASSLLPIGLAGGDTYEQYFGPGTRLTVT.

The DNA for the CDR3 is TGTGCCAGCAGTTCGAGCGGGGCCTCCTACGAGCAGTACTTC. Translated, it gives CASSSSGASYEQYF. The chain joins TRBV27 to TRBJ2-7; TRBD2 matches at 7 bases. The germline V gene encodes CDR1 MNHEY and CDR2 SMNVEV (reference sequence). V lost 4 bases, J lost 0 bases, and 3 bases stayed unmatched. This CDR3 is built from 14 residues.

This clonotype was seen more than once but under ten times. V is TRBV29-1 and J is TRBJ2-4; D may be TRBD1 (6 bases). This CDR3 has 14 residues. The V and J ends lost 4 bases and 1 base respectively, with 11 bases between them. Germline V CDR1 and CDR2: SQVTM, ANQGSEA. The CDR3 coding sequence is TGCAGCGTTGTGGGACATGATGCCAAAAACATTCAGTACTTC. This gives the protein CSVVGHDAKNIQYF.

This clonotype was detected only a few times. J is TRBJ2-7 and V is TRBV6-2 or TRBV6-3; 7 nucleotides align to TRBD1. Germline CDR1 is MNHEY and CDR2 is SVGEGT. With V trimmed by 5 bases and J by 5 bases, 12 bases remained unmatched. The CDR3 consists of 15 residues. CDR3 DNA: TGTGCCAGCAGTCGGGACAGCTCTTCTTGGGACGAGCAGTACTTC. Its protein product is CASSRDSSSWDEQYF.

This clonotype has just a few counts. V gene TRBV7-2 combines with J gene TRBJ2-1; 7 nucleotides line up with TRBD1. V lost 3 bases and J lost 0; bases outside the gene matches: 5. The CDR3 spans 16 residues. Germline CDR1 SGHTA, CDR2 FQGNSA. CDR3: CASSFRGRGSYNEQFF. The CDR3 DNA sequence: TGTGCCAGCAGCTTCAGGGGGAGAGGCTCCTACAATGAGCAGTTCTTC.

This clonotype was seen a few times. The chain couples TRBV12-3 or TRBV12-4 to TRBJ1-1; TRBD1 might be the D (5 bases). The V end was cut by 3 bases, the J end by 11 bases, with 10 bases between. The CDR3 spans 11 residues. CDR3 residues: CASSFRGDAFF. CDR3 in DNA: TGTGCCAGCAGTTTCCGGGGGGATGCTTTCTTT.